These T cell receptor beta chains were read from a single sample in a study of T cells in Graves' hyperthyroidism and ophthalmopathy. TCRdb fed the multiplex PCR reads into MiXCR, producing one record per CDR3 protein. The table lists around 580,000 distinct CDR3 sequences, over 15% of them singletons. Input material: blood. The receptors shown here come from a woman between 18 and 29 years old with Graves' hyperthyroidism. The CDR3 runs from the conserved cysteine through the conserved F or W. D genes are given only for firm matches. Only some rows state a clone size, as once, few, many or a class for expanded clones.

d_call | j_call | clone_size | v_call | cdr3_nt | cdr3_aa
. | TRBJ1-5 | few | TRBV28 | TGTGCCAGCCGAGCCCAGGTGGTTAGCGATCAGCCCCAGCATTTT | CASRAQVVSDQPQHF
. | TRBJ1-1 | . | TRBV3-1 | TGTGCCAGCAGCCCGACTGAGGGCCGGGACACTGAAGCTTTCTTT | CASSPTEGRDTEAFF
. | TRBJ1-2 | . | TRBV5-1 | TGCGCCAGCAGCTTGGAAAGGACTCCGGGGTATGGCTACACCTTC | CASSLERTPGYGYTF
. | TRBJ2-5 | many | TRBV3-1 | TGTGCCAGCAGCCAATGGGAGACCCAGTACTTC | CASSQWETQYF
. | TRBJ2-1 | many | TRBV15 | TGTGCCACCAGCAGGAGAGGGACCACAGAGGGAATTGAGCAGTTCTTC | CATSRRGTTEGIEQFF
TRBD2 | TRBJ2-7 | many | TRBV5-1 | TGCGCCAGCAGCCCATCCGGGACTAGCGGCAGTTACGAGCAGTACTTC | CASSPSGTSGSYEQYF
. | TRBJ1-4 | many | TRBV7-2 | TGTGCCAGCAGCCCCCCTCGGGGCGGGGGTGGACGTAATGAAAAACTGTTTTTT | CASSPPRGGGGRNEKLFF
. | TRBJ2-7 | many | TRBV3-1 | TGTGCCAGCAGCCAAGGGACTAAGTCCGAGCAGTACTTC | CASSQGTKSEQYF
. | TRBJ1-6 | many | TRBV28 | TGTGCCAGCACCTTCCGGGACAATAATTCACCCCTCCACTTT | CASTFRDNNSPLHF
. | TRBJ1-4 | once | TRBV20-1 | TGCAGTGCTAGAGATCCTCAGGGAGCCGTCGCAACTAATGAAAAACTGTTTTTT | CSARDPQGAVATNEKLFF
. | TRBJ1-5 | . | TRBV12-3/TRBV12-4 | TGTGCCAGCAGGGGACAAATCAATCAGCCCCAGCATTTT | CASRGQINQPQHF
. | TRBJ1-3 | . | TRBV5-1 | TGCGCCAGCAGCTTGGCCAAGACAGACAGCTCTGGAAACACCATATATTTT | CASSLAKTDSSGNTIYF
. | TRBJ2-5 | . | TRBV5-1 | TGCGCCAGCAGGCGTGGACAGTTGGAGACCCAGTACTTC | CASRRGQLETQYF
. | TRBJ2-4 | few | TRBV28 | TGTGCCAGCACCCCGACTGTAGCCAAAAACATTCAGTACTTC | CASTPTVAKNIQYF
TRBD2 | TRBJ2-3 | many | TRBV27 | TGTGCCAGCAGTTTTCGGGCTAGCGGGAGGCCTAGCACAGATACGCAGTATTTT | CASSFRASGRPSTDTQYF
. | TRBJ2-7 | few | TRBV24-1 | TGTGCCACCAGACTCGACACCTACGAGCAGTACTTC | CATRLDTYEQYF
. | TRBJ1-6 | few | TRBV11-3 | TGTGCCAGCAGAAGTGCGAATTCACCCCTCCACTTT | CASRSANSPLHF
. | TRBJ2-5 | many | TRBV28 | TGTGCCAGCAGTTTATGGGACAGCCAAGAGACCCAGTACTTC | CASSLWDSQETQYF
. | TRBJ2-2 | . | TRBV5-1 | TGCGCCAGCAGCTTGGCCAGTGCCGGGGAGCTGTTTTTT | CASSLASAGELFF
TRBD2 | TRBJ2-1 | many | TRBV5-1 | TGCGCCAGCAGCTTAGCGGGACCGCAGGATGAGCAGTTCTTC | CASSLAGPQDEQFF
. | TRBJ1-1 | few | TRBV7-3 | TGTGCCACCCAGGAAGCTTTCTTT | CATQEAFF
TRBD2 | TRBJ2-7 | . | TRBV27 | TGTGCCAGCAGTTTTAGCGGGAGAGGCGAGCAGTACTTC | CASSFSGRGEQYF
TRBD2 | TRBJ2-1 | . | TRBV19 | TGTGCCAGTAGATGGTCGGCGGGGGTAAGCCGTGAGCAGTTCTTC | CASRWSAGVSREQFF
TRBD1 | TRBJ2-7 | many | TRBV7-2 | TGTGCCAGCAGCTTCGAGGACAGGGTGAGGGACGAGCAGTACTTC | CASSFEDRVRDEQYF
TRBD1 | TRBJ1-5 | few | TRBV6-2/TRBV6-3 | TGTGCCAGCAGTTACTCGACAGGGAAAATCGGTCAGCCCCAGCATTTT | CASSYSTGKIGQPQHF
. | TRBJ2-1 | many | TRBV28 | TGTGCCAGCAGCCCTCGGTGGGCCTACAATGAGCAGTTCTTC | CASSPRWAYNEQFF
. | TRBJ2-2 | . | TRBV12-5 | TGTGCTAGTGGTCCAGCCACCGGGGAGCTGTTTTTT | CASGPATGELFF
. | TRBJ1-6 | few | TRBV6-6 | TGTGCCAGCAGTTACCAGAGATCACCCCTCCACTTT | CASSYQRSPLHF
. | TRBJ1-5 | few | TRBV2 | TGTGCCAGCAGGGGGGGTTTTTCTAGCAATCAGCCCCAGCATTTT | CASRGGFSSNQPQHF
. | TRBJ2-7 | . | TRBV4-1 | TGCGCCAGCAGCCCCTCTCCCACAGGCCGCGAGCAGTACTTC | CASSPSPTGREQYF
. | TRBJ2-5 | . | TRBV11-3 | TGTGCCAGCAGCTTAGATCAGCAAGGGTCGGAGACCCAGTACTTC | CASSLDQQGSETQYF
TRBD1 | TRBJ1-4 | many | TRBV6-2/TRBV6-3 | TGTGCCAGCAGCGACAGGGCACCAACTAATGAAAAACTGTTTTTT | CASSDRAPTNEKLFF
. | TRBJ1-1 | many | TRBV18 | TGTGCCAGCTCCCCGGACGGTCAGAACACTGAAGCTTTCTTT | CASSPDGQNTEAFF
TRBD2 | TRBJ2-4 | many | TRBV20-1 | TGCAGTGCTAGGGGACTAGGGGACATTCAGTACTTC | CSARGLGDIQYF
. | TRBJ2-7 | few | TRBV19 | TGTGCCAGTAGTTCAGACAGGTTATTAGGATACGAGCAGTACTTC | CASSSDRLLGYEQYF
TRBD1 | TRBJ1-6 | once | TRBV10-2 | TGCGCCAGCAGTCCCCCGACAGGGAGGAATTCACCCCTCCACTTT | CASSPPTGRNSPLHF
. | TRBJ2-1 | . | TRBV6-1 | TGTGCCAGCAGGGCCCAACCGCAAAGCTCCTACAATGAGCAGTTCTTC | CASRAQPQSSYNEQFF
TRBD1 | TRBJ2-7 | many | TRBV27 | TGTGCCAGCAGGATGACAGGGGTCTCCTACGAGCAGTACTTC | CASRMTGVSYEQYF
. | TRBJ2-1 | few | TRBV6-2/TRBV6-3 | TGTGCCAGCAGTTACGGGGGACACTCCTACAATGAGCAGTTCTTC | CASSYGGHSYNEQFF
. | TRBJ2-7 | . | TRBV11-3 | TGTGCCAGCAGCAGATATAAGGGGCCCGGGGTCGAGCAGTACTTC | CASSRYKGPGVEQYF
. | TRBJ1-6 | . | TRBV20-1 | TGCAGTGCGAGTGACCACGGGGAAAATTCACCCCTCCACTTT | CSASDHGENSPLHF
TRBD1 | TRBJ1-5 | once | TRBV6-1 | TGTGCCAGCAGTCCGACAGGGAGCAACGTTCGACCCCAGCATTTT | CASSPTGSNVRPQHF
. | TRBJ1-3 | many | TRBV6-5 | TGTGCCAGCAGTTACCGATCCGGGACAAGAAACTCTGGAAACACCATATATTTT | CASSYRSGTRNSGNTIYF
. | TRBJ2-3 | . | TRBV5-5 | TGCGCCAGCAGCTTTCTGGACTTAGACACAGATACGCAGTATTTT | CASSFLDLDTDTQYF
. | TRBJ1-2 | . | TRBV12-3/TRBV12-4 | TGTGCCAGCAGTTTACCCAGGGACGGCTACACCTTC | CASSLPRDGYTF
TRBD1 | TRBJ2-7 | many | TRBV20-1 | TGCAGTGCCCTAGGGCCAGGGGGCGTCGGGTACGAGCAGTACTTC | CSALGPGGVGYEQYF
. | TRBJ2-5 | . | TRBV3-1 | TGTGCCAGCAGCCTCTTCGCAGGGCCGGAGTACTTC | CASSLFAGPEYF
. | TRBJ2-1 | . | TRBV29-1 | TGCAGCATCTACAGGGAAAACAATGAGCGGTTCTTC | CSIYRENNERFF
TRBD2 | TRBJ2-1 | . | TRBV9 | TGTGCCAGCAGCGTAGCCAGCGGGAGATGGAATGAGCAGTTCTTC | CASSVASGRWNEQFF
. | TRBJ1-5 | few | TRBV7-2 | TGTGCCAGCAGCTTATATTTCGCCGGCAGGGGCAGCGGTCAGCCCCAGCATTTT | CASSLYFAGRGSGQPQHF
. | TRBJ1-5 | many | TRBV18 | TGTGCCAGCTCACCCAGACAAGATCAGCCCCAGCATTTT | CASSPRQDQPQHF
TRBD1 | TRBJ1-2 | many | TRBV5-1 | TGCGCCAGCAGCGCCCTTACAGGGGACTATGGCTACACCTTC | CASSALTGDYGYTF
TRBD1 | TRBJ1-1 | . | TRBV4-3 | TGCGCCAGCAGCCAAGATGTGGACAGGGAAGCTTTCTTT | CASSQDVDREAFF
. | TRBJ1-1 | . | TRBV14 | TGTGCCAGCAGCCAACCTACAGGGATCAGGGCTGAAGCTTTCTTT | CASSQPTGIRAEAFF
TRBD1 | TRBJ1-2 | few | TRBV7-9 | TGTGCCAGCAGCCTCGTAGGGGGCGATTCCCTCTATGGCTACACCTTC | CASSLVGGDSLYGYTF